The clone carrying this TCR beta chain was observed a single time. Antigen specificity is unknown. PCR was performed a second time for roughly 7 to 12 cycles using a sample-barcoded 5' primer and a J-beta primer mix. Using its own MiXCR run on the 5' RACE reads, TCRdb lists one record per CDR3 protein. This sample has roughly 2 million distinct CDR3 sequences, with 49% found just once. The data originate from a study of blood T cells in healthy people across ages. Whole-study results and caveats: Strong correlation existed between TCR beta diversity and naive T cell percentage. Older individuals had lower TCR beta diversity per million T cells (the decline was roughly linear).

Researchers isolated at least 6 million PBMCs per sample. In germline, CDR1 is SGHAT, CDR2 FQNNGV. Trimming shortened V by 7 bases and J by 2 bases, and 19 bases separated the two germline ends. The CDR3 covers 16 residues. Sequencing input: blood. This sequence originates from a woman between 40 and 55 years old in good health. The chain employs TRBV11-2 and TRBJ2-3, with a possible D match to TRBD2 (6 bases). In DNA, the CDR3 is TGTGCCAGCAAGACGGGGCCTAGCGCGGACACAGATACGCAGTATTTT. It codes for CASKTGPSADTDTQYF.